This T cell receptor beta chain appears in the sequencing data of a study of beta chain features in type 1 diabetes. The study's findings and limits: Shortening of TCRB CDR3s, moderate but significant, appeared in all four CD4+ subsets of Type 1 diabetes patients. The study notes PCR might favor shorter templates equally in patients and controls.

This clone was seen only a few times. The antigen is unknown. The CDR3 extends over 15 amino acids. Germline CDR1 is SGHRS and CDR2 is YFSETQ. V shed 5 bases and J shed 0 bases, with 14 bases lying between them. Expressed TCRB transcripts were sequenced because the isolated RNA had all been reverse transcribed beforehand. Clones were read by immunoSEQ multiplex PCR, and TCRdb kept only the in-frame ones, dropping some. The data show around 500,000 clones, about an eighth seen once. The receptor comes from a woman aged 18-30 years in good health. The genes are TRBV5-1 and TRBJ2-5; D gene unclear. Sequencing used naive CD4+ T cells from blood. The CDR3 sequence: CASRPGQPYQETQYF. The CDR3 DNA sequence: TGCGCCAGCAGGCCCGGGCAACCGTACCAAGAGACCCAGTACTTC.